A single T cell receptor beta chain is shown here with its context. These data originate in a study of memory CD4+ T cells and cytomegalovirus serostatus. Original data processing: Out-of-frame sequences were removed, leaving 2,000,000 or so distinct TCRbeta sequences. Assay: immunoSEQ multiplex PCR; the TCRdb copy retains only in-frame clones and omits some. V and J calls and clone size are those listed in that table; D and trimming were worked out from the DNA. The table shows tens of thousands of clones, with 82% occurring only once. Single viable CD3+CD4+CD8-CD45RO+ cells were sorted as the memory CD4+ T cells. CD4+ T cells were isolated by positive magnetic selection. Deletions cut 0 bases from V and 3 bases from J, with 10 bases between. The CDR3 is 15 residues long. The germline V gene encodes CDR1 LGHNA and CDR2 YSLEER.

Sequencing was done on a sample of memory CD4+ T cells from blood. This chain uses TRBV4-3 with TRBJ2-3; TRBD2 is a possible D gene (5 bases). This TCR was recovered from an adult in good health and CMV-seronegative. The CDR3 nucleotides read TGCGCCAGCAGCCAAGATACGAGAGGGACAGATACGCAGTATTTT. The encoded protein is CASSQDTRGTDTQYF.